This T cell receptor beta chain was observed in a study of blood T cell repertoires in COVID-19. Trimming cost V 1 base and J 4 bases, with 14 bases left between them. The V gene's germline CDR1 is GTSNPN and CDR2 SVGIG (reference sequence). The CDR3 sequence is 14 residues long. TCRdb's copy holds only in-frame clones and misses some; the assay was immunoSEQ multiplex PCR. The repertoire holds 200,000 to 250,000 clones, about 89% seen once, with approximately 3.7% in the top ten. Assignment of participants to cohorts was predicated upon participant-reported clinical history. Either two negative PCRs, clearance, or symptom resolution qualified Cohort 3 donors as recovered.

The V and J genes are TRBV30 and TRBJ2-7; D possibly corresponds to TRBD2 (5 bases). Specimen: PBMCs or T cells enriched from blood (not recorded which). This clonotype was obtained from a woman aged 30 to 39 who had recovered from COVID-19. The CDR3: CAWSALWRTYEQYF. CDR3 in DNA: TGTGCCTGGAGTGCCCTTTGGCGGACTTACGAGCAGTACTTC.